The clone carrying this T cell receptor beta chain has a handful of counts. No antigen is known for it. This sample stems from a study of T-cell memory formation after mild COVID-19. About the research overall: There were largely donor-specific TCR clusters. Broader study findings: Among clones contracting day 15 to 85, CD4/CD8 was balanced, whereas later expanders leaned CD4+.

CDR1 and CDR2 from the germline V gene are SNHLY and FYNNEI. The CDR3 is 14 amino acids. V dropped 2 bases and J dropped 6; count of bases not matched to a gene: 2. Each CDR3 protein is one row after TCRdb ran MiXCR on the 5' RACE reads. The sample lists over 300,000 distinct CDR3 sequences, less than 25% occurring once. V is TRBV2 and J is TRBJ2-2; 8 bases align to TRBD1. The clonotype was recovered from a man between 18 and 35 years old who had mild COVID-19 (a few samples of this study predate the infection). Cell type and time point are not known. The sequenced sample consisted of PBMCs or a T cell subset sorted from them (not recorded which). In nucleotides, the CDR3 is TGTGCCAGCAGTGAATGGACAGGGTCCGGGGAGCTGTTTTTT. It encodes CASSEWTGSGELFF.